Shown below are 5 T cell receptor beta chains from a single sample sequenced in a study of beta chain features in type 1 diabetes. Study-wide findings and caveats: Shorter TCRB CDR3s, moderately but significantly so, marked every one of the four CD4+ subsets in Type 1 diabetes patients.

Isolated RNA was reverse transcribed in full, so expressed TCRB transcripts were sequenced. Generated by immunoSEQ multiplex PCR, the TCRdb table keeps only in-frame clones and is missing some. This table holds approximately 15,000 clones, approximately 71% found once. For these receptors, no antigen is known. The material sequenced was Tregs from blood. The receptors come from a man aged 25-40 years with type 1 diabetes.

V is TRBV12-5 and J is TRBJ2-1, with a possible D match to TRBD1 (6 bases). V was cut by 2 bases and J by 3 bases, with 11 bases left in between. CDR1 is LGHNT, CDR2 FRNRAP, per germline. This CDR3 has 15 amino acids. The DNA of the CDR3 is TGTGCTAGTGGTTTGCCCAACAGGGTCTACAATGAGCAGTTCTTC. This codes for CASGLPNRVYNEQFF.

This clone was detected a few times. This rearrangement joins TRBV5-1 to TRBJ2-5, with 13 bases aligning to TRBD2. CDR3 length equals 15 residues. The V and J ends lost 7 bases and 1 base, in that order; junction bases with no gene match: 4. CDR1 and CDR2 from the germline V gene are SGHRS and YFSETQ. This CDR3 is CASGRTSGGQETQYF. The CDR3 DNA reads TGCGCCAGCGGAAGGACTAGCGGGGGCCAAGAGACCCAGTACTTC.

The chain employs TRBV18 and TRBJ2-7, with 9 bases matching TRBD1. Trimming removed 3 bases from V and 0 bases from J; junction bases left unmatched: 3. CDR3 length: 15 amino acids. Germline loops: CDR1 KGHSH, CDR2 LQKENI. The CDR3 spells CASSPGQGLSYEQYF. The CDR3 nucleotides are TGTGCCAGCTCACCGGGACAGGGTCTCTCCTACGAGCAGTACTTC.

The chain is built from TRBV7-2 and TRBJ2-3, with 11 bases lining up with TRBD2. This CDR3 comprises 17 residues. After removal of 7 bases from V and 3 bases from J, the junction contained 12 bases not matched to a gene. Germline values: CDR1 SGHTA, CDR2 FQGNSA. This CDR3 reads CASTPGVTSGMTDTQYF. CDR3 DNA: TGTGCCAGCACCCCGGGGGTGACTAGCGGGATGACAGATACGCAGTATTTT.

The chain is built from TRBV4-1 and TRBJ1-5; D remains unclear. Germline assignment: CDR1 MGHRA and CDR2 YSYEKL. V dropped 0 bases and J dropped 4 bases, with 13 bases sitting between them. The CDR3 runs 16 residues. As DNA, the CDR3 is TGCGCCAGCAGCCAAGATGGCGGACTGGGGAATCAGCCCCAGCATTTT. This translates into CASSQDGGLGNQPQHF.